Following are 7 T cell receptor beta chains from one sample sequenced in a study of OX40 agonist ivuxolimab in advanced cancers. Using immunoSEQ multiplex PCR, the repertoire was profiled, and TCRdb retains in-frame clones only, with some absent. The sample consists of about 77,000 clones, 90% of them appearing once. This specimen consisted of CD4+ or CD8+ T cells sorted from blood, obtained in a trial of the OX40 agonist ivuxolimab. These receptor sequences come from an adult with an advanced solid tumor such as melanoma, head and neck, liver or kidney cancer.

The CDR3 spells CATRLLAGGPRSYNEQFF. Here the CDR3 DNA reads TGTGCCACCAGGTTGCTAGCGGGAGGGCCTCGATCCTACAATGAGCAGTTCTTC. The chain employs TRBV15 and TRBJ2-1, with 12 nucleotides matching TRBD2. Trimming cost V 6 bases and J 1 base; bases outside gene matches: 10. CDR1 and CDR2 from the germline V gene are LNHNV and YYDKDF (reference sequence). CDR3 length: 18 residues.

This chain joins TRBV10-3 and TRBJ1-3, with TRBD1 matching 7 bases. Germline-derived CDR1 and CDR2 are ENHRY and SYGVKD. The CDR3 loop spans 15 amino acids. Germline trimming cut 0 bases from V and 3 bases from J; bases unmatched to any gene: 2. In nucleotides, the CDR3 is TGTGCCATCAGTGAGTCTGGGGACAGTGGAAACACCATATATTTT. It is translated as CAISESGDSGNTIYF.

The chain carries TRBV28 and TRBJ1-2; D remains ambiguous. The V end lost 4 bases, the J end lost 5 bases, and 8 bases lay between the germline ends. Germline CDR1 reads MDHEN; CDR2 reads SYDVKM. The CDR3 spans 12 residues. In nucleotides, the CDR3 is TGTGCCAGCAGTTCCTCGATTTATGGCTACACCTTC. It codes for CASSSSIYGYTF.

V gene TRBV27 combines with J gene TRBJ2-7, with D perhaps given as TRBD1 or TRBD2 (6 bases each). Germline values: CDR1 MNHEY, CDR2 SMNVEV (reference sequence). The V gene lost 0 bases and the J gene lost 10 bases, with 19 bases spanning the gap. CDR3 length equals 15 residues. CDR3 nucleotide sequence: TGTGCCAGCAGTTTATCGAGCCGGGGGCCTGGCCCTCAGTACTTC. Translation gives CASSLSSRGPGPQYF.

The rearrangement links TRBV2 to TRBJ2-3, with D possibly called TRBD1 or TRBD2 (7 bases each). This CDR3 is built from 15 residues. Between the trimmed V and J ends, which lost 5 bases and 8 bases, there was a span of 20 bases. Germline lookup yields CDR1 SNHLY and CDR2 FYNNEI. CDR3 amino acids: CASSPTGRGPGTQYF. CDR3 nucleotides: TGTGCCAGCAGTCCTACAGGGAGGGGGCCAGGTACGCAGTATTTT.

V usage is TRBV6-1 and J usage is TRBJ1-3; D unresolved. The CDR3 is 15 amino acids. Trimming took off 3 bases at V and 3 bases at J, with 12 bases between the two ends. Germline V gene sequence: CDR1 MNHNS, CDR2 SASEGT. CDR3 region: CASSDRPSDGNTIYF. The CDR3 DNA follows: TGTGCCAGCAGTGATCGGCCCAGCGATGGAAACACCATATATTTT.

The rearrangement links TRBV11-3 to TRBJ1-3; D is ambiguous. V lost 5 bases and J 2 bases, leaving 13 bases between the germline ends. Germline CDR1 is SGHNT and CDR2 is YENEEA. The CDR3 spans 15 residues. Written as DNA, the CDR3 is TGTGCCAGCAGCCCTGGACCGGCCCCTGGAAACACCATATATTTT. This sequence encodes CASSPGPAPGNTIYF.